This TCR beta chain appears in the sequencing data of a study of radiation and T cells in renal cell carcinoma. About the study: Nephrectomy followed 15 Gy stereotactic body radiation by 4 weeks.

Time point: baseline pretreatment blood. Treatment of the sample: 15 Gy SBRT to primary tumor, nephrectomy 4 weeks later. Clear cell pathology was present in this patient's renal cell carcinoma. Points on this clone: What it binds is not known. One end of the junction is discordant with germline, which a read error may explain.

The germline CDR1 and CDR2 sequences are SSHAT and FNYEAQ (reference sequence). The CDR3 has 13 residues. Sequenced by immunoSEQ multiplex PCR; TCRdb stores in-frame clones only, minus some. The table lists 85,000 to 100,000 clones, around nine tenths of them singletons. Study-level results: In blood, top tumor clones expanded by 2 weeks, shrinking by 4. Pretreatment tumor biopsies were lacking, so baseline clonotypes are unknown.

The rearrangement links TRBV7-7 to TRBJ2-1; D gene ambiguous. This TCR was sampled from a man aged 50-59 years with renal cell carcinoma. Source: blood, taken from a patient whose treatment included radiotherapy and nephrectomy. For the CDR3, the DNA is TGTGCTAGCAGCTTAGGGTCGTTTAATGAGCAGTTCTTC. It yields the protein CASSLGSFNEQFF. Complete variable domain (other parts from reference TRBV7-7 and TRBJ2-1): GAGVSQSPRYKVTKRGQDVTLRCDPISSHATLYWYQQALGQGPEFLTYFNYEAQPDKSGLPSDRFSAERPEGSISTLTIQRTEQRDSAMYRCASSLGSFNEQFFGPGTRLTVL.